These 24 T cell receptor beta chains came from one sample sequenced in a study of T cells after yellow fever vaccination. MiXCR, run by TCRdb on the 5' RACE reads, gives a single entry per CDR3 protein. The sample lists 200,000 to 300,000 distinct CDR3 sequences, over 10% occurring once. The sequenced sample was CD4+ T cells sorted from PBMCs, obtained 45 days after the yellow fever booster vaccination. The source of these receptors is a man aged 30 to 39 who received the YFV17D yellow fever vaccine.

This clonotype has more than one count but fewer than ten. The V call is TRBV24-1, the J call TRBJ2-3, with a weak D call TRBD1 (5 bases). V gave up 1 base and J gave up 3 bases, with 13 bases separating them. Per the germline V gene, CDR1 is KGHDR and CDR2 is SFDVKD. The CDR3 spans 16 residues. CDR3 DNA sequence: TGTGCCACCAGTGATTTCACAGGCAGGAGAACAGATACGCAGTATTTT. Its protein product is CATSDFTGRRTDTQYF.

This chain uses TRBV7-2 with TRBJ2-5; D is ambiguous. The V end lost 3 bases, the J end lost 7 bases, and 15 bases lay between the germline ends. There are 14 residues in the CDR3. Germline lookup yields CDR1 SGHTA and CDR2 FQGNSA. The CDR3 DNA reads TGTGCCAGCAGCTTCCCGGGTGCCCCATGGACCCAGTACTTC. Protein: CASSFPGAPWTQYF. The whole variable domain, filled in from reference TRBV7-2 and TRBJ2-5, reads GAGVSQSPSNKVTEKGKDVELRCDPISGHTALYWYRQSLGQGLEFLIYFQGNSAPDKSGLPSDRFSAERTGGSVSTLTIQRTQQEDSAVYLCASSFPGAPWTQYFGPGTRLLVL.

In its sample, this clonotype was seen a few times. The rearrangement joins TRBV11-1 to TRBJ1-6; 9 positions agree with TRBD1. The length of the CDR3 is 16 residues. The germline CDR1 and CDR2 sequences are SGHAT and FQDESV (reference sequence). V shed 5 bases and J 7 bases; nucleotides not matched to a gene: 9. Here the CDR3 reads CASSRTGTGKNSPLHF. CDR3 nucleotide sequence: TGTGCCAGCAGCAGAACCGGGACAGGGAAAAATTCACCCCTCCACTTT.

This clonotype showed up just a few times. V is TRBV12-3 or TRBV12-4 and J is TRBJ1-5; D remains unclear. There are 14 residues in the CDR3. V gave up 5 bases and J gave up 4 bases, with 12 bases separating them. The CDR3 reads CASSIGRENQPQHF. CDR3 in DNA: TGTGCCAGCAGTATCGGACGGGAGAATCAGCCCCAGCATTTT.

The chain carries TRBV30 and TRBJ2-2, with D possibly being TRBD1 (6 bases). With 2 bases removed from V and 5 bases from J, the gap between germline ends came to 9 bases. This CDR3 has 13 amino acids. From germline, CDR1 is GTSNPN and CDR2 SVGIG (reference sequence). The CDR3 loop reads CAWSPQGTGELFF. The CDR3 DNA sequence: TGTGCCTGGAGTCCACAGGGTACCGGGGAGCTGTTTTTT.

This clonotype was seen a handful of times. V is TRBV28 and J is TRBJ1-4, with 9 bases matching TRBD1. Germline V gene lookup returns CDR1 MDHEN and CDR2 SYDVKM. The V segment lost 6 bases and the J segment 7 bases; nucleotides outside the gene matches: 6. The CDR3 covers 14 residues. CDR3 protein: CASSIQGALEKLFF. In DNA, the CDR3 is TGTGCCAGCAGCATACAGGGGGCGCTTGAAAAACTGTTTTTT.

This clonotype has more than one count but fewer than ten. The rearrangement uses TRBV24-1 and TRBJ1-5, with TRBD1 identical over 7 bases. The CDR3 extends over 15 amino acids. Trimming removed 4 bases from V and 3 bases from J; junction bases left unmatched: 5. Germline V gene lookup returns CDR1 KGHDR and CDR2 SFDVKD. This chain's CDR3 is CATSDSGGNNQPQHF. The CDR3 bases are TGTGCCACCAGTGACTCAGGGGGTAACAATCAGCCCCAGCATTTT.

This chain joins TRBV5-1 and TRBJ2-5; 8 positions agree with TRBD2. V lost 4 bases to trimming and J lost 2 bases; unmatched junction nucleotides: 10. The germline V gene has CDR1 SGHRS and CDR2 YFSETQ. This CDR3 has 16 amino acids. The CDR3 loop reads CASSLSIAGRQETQYF. The CDR3 region has the DNA TGCGCCAGCAGCCTGAGTATAGCGGGGCGGCAAGAGACCCAGTACTTC.

There are a few counts of this clonotype. The rearrangement links TRBV20-1 to TRBJ2-1, with 12 bases lining up with TRBD2. The CDR3 extends over 15 amino acids. Germline lookup yields CDR1 DFQATT and CDR2 SNEGSKA (reference sequence). The junction had 3 bases not matched to a gene; V was cut back by 2 bases and J by 4 bases. The CDR3 DNA reads as TGCAGTGCTAGAACTACTAGCGGGAGGTACAATGAGCAGTTCTTC. Protein product: CSARTTSGRYNEQFF.

Ten or more counts support this clonotype. J is TRBJ2-1 and V is TRBV29-1; D is unclear. The CDR3 sequence is 14 residues long. The V end lost 5 bases, the J end lost 1 base, and 12 bases lay between the germline ends. Germline V lookup: CDR1 SQVTM, CDR2 ANQGSEA. The CDR3 spells CSVIPPPSYNEQFF. CDR3 in DNA: TGCAGCGTTATCCCCCCCCCGTCCTACAATGAGCAGTTCTTC.

This clonotype has more than one count but fewer than ten. This rearrangement joins TRBV5-1 to TRBJ2-2, with TRBD2 matching 7 bases. Unmatched junction bases numbered 10, after V lost 4 bases and J lost 4 bases. CDR1 and CDR2 (germline): SGHRS, YFSETQ. The CDR3 length is 16 residues. In DNA, the CDR3 is TGCGCCAGCAGCGCTACCACTAGCGCGAGCACCGGGGAGCTGTTTTTT. Translating gives CASSATTSASTGELFF.

V usage is TRBV18 and J usage is TRBJ2-1; 8 bases align to TRBD1. With V trimmed by 6 bases and J by 4 bases, 5 bases remained unmatched. This CDR3 region has 14 residues. Germline V gene sequence: CDR1 KGHSH, CDR2 LQKENI. The DNA of the CDR3 is TGTGCCAGCTCCGCGACAGGGGATTACAATGAGCAGTTCTTC. Its translation is CASSATGDYNEQFF. The variable domain in full, with the rest retrieved from reference TRBV18 and TRBJ2-1, is NAGVMQNPRHLVRRRGQEARLRCSPMKGHSHVYWYRQLPEEGLKFMVYLQKENIIDESGMPKERFSAEFPKEGPSILRIQQVVRGDSAAYFCASSATGDYNEQFFGPGTRLTVL.

This chain uses TRBV27 with TRBJ2-7; 8 bases agree with TRBD2. Germline values: CDR1 MNHEY, CDR2 SMNVEV (reference sequence). V lost 7 bases, J lost 2 bases, and 10 bases stayed unmatched. CDR3 size: 15 residues. The CDR3 DNA reads as TGTGCCAGCAAATTAGGGGTAGCGGGGACCTACGAGCAGTACTTC. It is translated as CASKLGVAGTYEQYF.

The CDR3 loop is CASSQDLGDTQYF. CDR3 coding DNA: TGTGCCAGCAGCCAAGATTTGGGAGATACGCAGTATTTT. This chain connects TRBV3-1 to TRBJ2-3, with D unclear. CDR1 is LGHDT and CDR2 is YNNKEL in the germline V gene (reference sequence). The CDR3 runs to 13 residues. Trimming shortened V by 0 bases and J by 5 bases, and 6 bases separated the two germline ends.

The sample holds a few counts of this clonotype. The chain recombines TRBV4-3 with TRBJ2-3, with D perhaps TRBD1 (6 bases). The CDR3 spans 14 residues. CDR1 and CDR2 (germline): LGHNA, YSLEER. The germline V and J ends were trimmed by 4 bases and 6 bases, with 14 bases remaining between them. The chain's CDR3 is CASSLTGIEDTQYF. CDR3 in DNA: TGCGCCAGCAGCCTTACAGGGATAGAGGATACGCAGTATTTT.

V and J are TRBV6-5 and TRBJ2-1, with TRBD2 matching over 12 bases. The CDR3 length is 19 residues. Germline lookup yields CDR1 MNHEY and CDR2 SVGAGI. Unmatched junction bases numbered 9, after V lost 2 bases and J lost 1 base. The CDR3 loop is CASSYRLAGEWRSYNEQFF. CDR3 nucleotide sequence: TGTGCCAGCAGTTACCGACTAGCGGGAGAGTGGAGGTCCTACAATGAGCAGTTCTTC.

The rearrangement joins TRBV7-2 to TRBJ2-7, with 8 bases lining up with TRBD1. Germline assignment: CDR1 SGHTA and CDR2 FQGNSA. The CDR3 contains 15 residues. Losses at the gene ends were 3 bases for V and 6 bases for J; bases not matched to a gene: 10. The CDR3 loop reads CASSLGRGTGPEQYF. The CDR3 bases are TGTGCCAGCAGCTTGGGGAGAGGGACAGGCCCCGAGCAGTACTTC. Full variable domain (rest looked up from reference TRBV7-2 and TRBJ2-7): GAGVSQSPSNKVTEKGKDVELRCDPISGHTALYWYRQSLGQGLEFLIYFQGNSAPDKSGLPSDRFSAERTGGSVSTLTIQRTQQEDSAVYLCASSLGRGTGPEQYFGPGTRLTVT.

The J gene is TRBJ2-7, the V gene TRBV6-2 or TRBV6-3; D may be TRBD1 (6 bases). CDR3 length: 14 residues. CDR1 and CDR2 from the germline V gene are MNHEY and SVGEGT. Deletions cut 7 bases from V and 4 bases from J, with 17 bases between. CDR3 DNA sequence: TGTGCCAGCAAGCTCCGGGACACCAGGTACGAGCAGTACTTC. Its protein product is CASKLRDTRYEQYF.

V and J are TRBV6-5 and TRBJ1-2; TRBD1 is a possible D gene (6 bases). Trimming shortened V by 6 bases and J by 4 bases, and 12 bases separated the two germline ends. Germline CDR1 and CDR2: MNHEY and SVGAGI. There are 13 residues in the CDR3. The CDR3 DNA is TGTGCCAGCAGATCGGACAGCACCTATGGCTACACCTTC. This sequence encodes CASRSDSTYGYTF.

CDR3 amino acids: CAISVGSLTDTQYF. The CDR3 DNA reads as TGTGCCATCAGTGTGGGCAGTCTAACAGATACGCAGTATTTT. This chain links TRBV10-3 with TRBJ2-3, with D hard to call. CDR1 and CDR2 from the germline V gene are ENHRY and SYGVKD. The CDR3 spans 14 residues. V dropped 4 bases and J dropped 3 bases, with 11 bases sitting between them.

There are a few counts of this clonotype. At one end the junction does not follow the germline gene, possibly because of a read error. This chain connects TRBV5-1 to TRBJ1-6; 8 nucleotides line up with TRBD1. CDR3 length: 15 residues. From germline, CDR1 is SGHRS and CDR2 YFSETQ. CDR3 DNA: TGCGACAGCAGCAAATCGACAGGGGAGCGGTCACCCCTCCACTTT. This codes for CDSSKSTGERSPLHF.

This clonotype showed up many times. The DNA for the CDR3 is TGTGCCAGCATCTTGGGGACAGGGGGCACCTACGAGCAGTACTTC. Its translation is CASILGTGGTYEQYF. This chain joins TRBV28 and TRBJ2-7, with 12 nucleotides matching TRBD1. The CDR3 is made up of 15 amino acids. Germline V lookup: CDR1 MDHEN, CDR2 SYDVKM. V gave up 7 bases and J gave up 2 bases; unmatched junction bases: 6.

V usage is TRBV6-1 and J usage is TRBJ1-5, with no clear D. The CDR3 has 15 amino acids. Per germline, CDR1 MNHNS and CDR2 SASEGT. The ends were cut back, 9 bases at V and 0 bases at J, with 15 bases in the middle. The CDR3 loop is CASRIREYSNQPQHF. DNA of the CDR3: TGTGCCAGTAGGATAAGGGAATATAGCAATCAGCCCCAGCATTTT.

This clonotype was counted only a few times. The rearrangement uses TRBV12-3 or TRBV12-4 and TRBJ2-3, with TRBD2 matching 11 bases. The trim removed 6 bases at V and 3 bases at J, leaving 5 bases unmatched. CDR3 length: 15 residues. CDR3 in DNA: TGTGCCAGCAGACTTACTAGCGGGAGAACAGATACGCAGTATTTT. The encoded protein is CASRLTSGRTDTQYF.